This TCR beta chain stems from a study of T cell responses to AZD1222 COVID-19 vaccine. Here immunoSEQ multiplex PCR was the method, and the copy in TCRdb shows in-frame clones only, minus some. The sample lists under 70,000 clones, 60% to 85% occurring once. This clone was detected only once. This sample includes further DNA sequences coding for the same CDR3. CDR1 is SQVTM, CDR2 ANQGSEA, per germline. V was trimmed by 3 bases and J by 0 bases, leaving 15 bases between them. This CDR3 has 16 amino acids. This receptor was identified in an adult in good health. The V and J genes are TRBV29-1 and TRBJ1-5; tentative D call: TRBD1 (5 bases). The input for sequencing was peripheral blood, taken on day 0 of MenACWY control vaccination. The CDR3, as DNA: TGCAGCGTTGAGTCCACGGGGCCAGATAGCAATCAGCCCCAGCATTTT. Protein product: CSVESTGPDSNQPQHF.